Listed here are 14 T cell receptor beta chains from one sample, sequenced in a study of T cells in localized non-small cell lung cancer. Assay: immunoSEQ multiplex PCR; the TCRdb copy retains only in-frame clones and omits some. There are some 2,500 clones in the sample; roughly 27% occur only once, and 7.5% to 8% lies in the top ten. This sample comprised lung tumor tissue, obtained before any cancer treatment. The receptors derive from a man aged 40 to 70 with stage II squamous cell lung carcinoma.

The V gene is TRBV1, the J gene TRBJ2-7; TRBD1 reflects the table's D call only, with no check against the DNA. TRBV1 is an annotated pseudogene. The CDR3 has 15 residues. The CDR3 nucleotides read TGCGCCAGCAGCCGGGAGGACAGGGCCTCCTACGAGCAGTACTTC. Amino acid sequence: CASSREDRASYEQYF.

The chain joins TRBV7-6 to TRBJ2-6; D is possibly TRBD2 (6 bases). Trimming left V 3 bases short and J 3 bases short, with 6 bases between. Germline lookup yields CDR1 SGHVS and CDR2 FNYEAQ. The CDR3 runs 14 residues. The CDR3 DNA sequence: TGTGCCAGCAGCTTGGGGGGTGGGGCCAACGTCCTGACTTTC. The encoded protein is CASSLGGGANVLTF.

The rearrangement links TRBV14 to TRBJ2-2, with D perhaps TRBD2 (5 bases). V lost 3 bases and J lost 2, with 7 bases in between. Germline CDR1 reads SGHDN; CDR2 reads FVKESK. The CDR3 length is 14 residues. Here the CDR3 reads CASSHGLNTGELFF. The CDR3 DNA reads as TGTGCCAGCAGCCACGGACTTAACACCGGGGAGCTGTTTTTT.

This clone is labeled large. The chain links TRBV28 to TRBJ2-7; 10 bases agree with TRBD2. Germline trimming cut 5 bases from V and 7 bases from J; bases unmatched to any gene: 5. The CDR3 totals 13 residues. CDR1 and CDR2 from the germline V gene are MDHEN and SYDVKM. The CDR3 loop is CASSMGLASEQYF. DNA for the CDR3: TGTGCCAGCAGTATGGGACTAGCGAGTGAGCAGTACTTC.

This rearrangement joins TRBV11-3 to TRBJ2-5, with TRBD2 identical over 10 bases. Germline V gene lookup returns CDR1 SGHNT and CDR2 YENEEA. The CDR3 totals 17 residues. The V gene end was trimmed by 5 bases and the J gene end by 0 bases; junction bases not matched to a gene: 9. The CDR3 is CASSISGGHSYQETQYF. The DNA for the CDR3 is TGTGCCAGCAGCATTAGCGGGGGGCACTCCTACCAAGAGACCCAGTACTTC.

V and J are TRBV29-1 and TRBJ2-5; D gene unclear. Trimming took 2 bases from V and 5 from J, leaving 9 bases between them. Germline V gene sequence: CDR1 SQVTM, CDR2 ANQGSEA. There are 12 residues in the CDR3. The CDR3 spells CSVERETETQYF. CDR3 DNA sequence: TGCAGCGTTGAAAGGGAAACTGAGACCCAGTACTTC.

This chain uses TRBV5-1 with TRBJ1-1, with a weak D call TRBD1 (6 bases). This CDR3 is built from 15 residues. V lost 0 bases, J lost 5 bases, and 14 bases lay in between. Germline CDR1 is SGHRS and CDR2 is YFSETQ. This chain's CDR3 is CASSLAGGSGTEAFF. In nucleotides, the CDR3 is TGCGCCAGCAGCTTGGCTGGGGGCAGCGGGACTGAAGCTTTCTTT. The variable domain in full, with the rest retrieved from reference TRBV5-1 and TRBJ1-1, is KAGVTQTPRYLIKTRGQQVTLSCSPISGHRSVSWYQQTPGQGLQFLFEYFSETQRNKGNFPGRFSGRQFSNSRSEMNVSTLELGDSALYLCASSLAGGSGTEAFFGQGTRLTVV.

A few counts support this clone. The chain recombines TRBV6-8 with TRBJ1-6, with 11 bases matching TRBD1. This CDR3 comprises 16 residues. Germline values: CDR1 MNHGY, CDR2 SAAAGT. V was pared by 2 bases and J by 10 bases, with 7 bases of the junction left unmatched. Written as DNA, the CDR3 is TGTGCCAGCAGTTACGGCCTGGGACAGGGGGACTCACCCCTCCACTTT. Translation: CASSYGLGQGDSPLHF.

The chain links TRBV6-8 to TRBJ1-1; 10 bases agree with TRBD1. Germline V gives CDR1 MNHGY, CDR2 SAAAGT. The ends lost 6 bases at V and 5 bases at J; junction bases unmatched: 9. The CDR3 runs 15 residues. The CDR3 sequence is CASSDPTGGGTEAFF. The CDR3 nucleotides are TGTGCCAGCAGCGATCCGACAGGGGGCGGGACTGAAGCTTTCTTT.

The chain recombines TRBV15 with TRBJ1-3; no clear D gene. V was trimmed by 8 bases and J by 2 bases, leaving 13 bases between them. CDR3 length equals 14 residues. CDR1 and CDR2 (germline): LNHNV, YYDKDF (reference sequence). In DNA, the CDR3 is TGTGCCACCCAAGAGCAAATTACTGGAAACACCATATATTTT. Translation gives CATQEQITGNTIYF.

In its sample, this clone was seen a few times. The chain employs TRBV6-8 and TRBJ2-1, with D unresolved. V lost 4 bases and J 5 bases, leaving 15 bases between the germline ends. The CDR3 has 15 residues. Per the germline V gene, CDR1 is MNHGY and CDR2 is SAAAGT. The DNA of the CDR3 is TGTGCCAGCAGTTCCGCGCATGATACAAACAATGAGCAGTTCTTC. Protein: CASSSAHDTNNEQFF.

This chain links TRBV11-3 with TRBJ1-2; D not resolved. This CDR3 spans 14 amino acids. Germline assignment: CDR1 SGHNT and CDR2 YENEEA. The ends were cut back, 3 bases at V and 8 bases at J, with 16 bases in the middle. The CDR3 DNA reads as TGTGCCAGCAGCTTGGATCGCGACGGGCGAGGCTACACCTTC. Its protein is CASSLDRDGRGYTF.

This clone turned up a few times. The chain links TRBV15 to TRBJ1-6; unclear D gene. The germline V gene has CDR1 LNHNV and CDR2 YYDKDF (reference sequence). V was cut by 1 base and J by 6 bases, with 10 bases left in between. The CDR3 spans 15 residues. The CDR3 loop is CATSRVAGFNSPLHF. The CDR3 DNA reads TGTGCCACCAGCAGAGTCGCGGGATTTAATTCACCCCTCCACTTT. The whole variable domain, remainder taken from reference TRBV15 and TRBJ1-6, is DAMVIQNPRYQVTQFGKPVTLSCSQTLNHNVMYWYQQKSSQAPKLLFHYYDKDFNNEADTPDNFQSRRPNTSFCFLDIRSPGLGDTAMYLCATSRVAGFNSPLHFGNGTRLTVT.

The V gene is TRBV11-3, the J gene TRBJ1-2; D is uncertain. The CDR3 spans 14 residues. CDR1 and CDR2 (germline): SGHNT, YENEEA. Trimming removed 3 bases from V and 4 bases from J, with 12 bases in between. The CDR3 loop is CASSLQVPFYGYTF. The CDR3 DNA sequence: TGTGCCAGCAGCTTGCAGGTGCCTTTCTATGGCTACACCTTC.